The 18 T cell receptor beta chains in this list originate from one sample, sequenced in a study of OX40 agonist ivuxolimab in advanced cancers. The library came from the immunoSEQ multiplex PCR assay. TCRdb retrieved this table from immuneACCESS and kept in-frame rearrangements only. Not all clones are present; in checked studies, unresolved V genes account for under half, and no reason is known for the remainder. This sample has some 54,000 clones in its table, and 80% to 90% of those were observed once. Roughly 1.2% of the sample rests with the top ten. The material sequenced was CD4+ or CD8+ T cells sorted from blood, taken in a trial of the OX40 agonist ivuxolimab. These receptors were taken from an adult with an advanced solid tumor such as melanoma, head and neck, liver or kidney cancer.

Here the CDR3 DNA reads TGTGCCAGCAGTTACGAAGGGGGCGACCTATACGAGCAGTACTTC. This sequence encodes CASSYEGGDLYEQYF. The chain joins TRBV6-5 to TRBJ2-7; 7 positions agree with TRBD1. V was clipped by 2 bases and J by 4 bases; unmatched bases: 8. The length of the CDR3 is 15 residues. Germline loops: CDR1 MNHEY, CDR2 SVGAGI.

The J gene is TRBJ2-2, the V gene TRBV5-1; D is perhaps TRBD1 (11 bases). Trimming cost V 0 bases and J 0 bases, with 24 bases left between them. Germline V lookup: CDR1 SGHRS, CDR2 YFSETQ. The CDR3 consists of 21 residues. The DNA of the CDR3 is TGCGCCAGCAGCTTGGGGCCCTGGGACAGGGGGACTAGCGCGAACACCGGGGAGCTGTTTTTT. Translating it yields CASSLGPWDRGTSANTGELFF. The whole variable domain, remainder taken from reference TRBV5-1 and TRBJ2-2, is KAGVTQTPRYLIKTRGQQVTLSCSPISGHRSVSWYQQTPGQGLQFLFEYFSETQRNKGNFPGRFSGRQFSNSRSEMNVSTLELGDSALYLCASSLGPWDRGTSANTGELFFGEGSRLTVL.

The V and J genes are TRBV6-1 and TRBJ1-5; TRBD1 matches 9 bases. There are 13 residues in the CDR3. The V and J ends lost 8 bases and 5 bases, in that order; junction bases with no gene match: 4. Per the germline V gene, CDR1 is MNHNS and CDR2 is SASEGT. The CDR3 DNA reads as TGTGCCAGCGGGGACAGGGTGTATCAGCCCCAGCATTTT. Encoded protein: CASGDRVYQPQHF.

The chain couples TRBV19 to TRBJ2-3; D may be TRBD1 or TRBD2 (5 bases each). Germline CDR1 reads LNHDA; CDR2 reads SQIVND (reference sequence). Trimming left V 6 bases short and J 2 bases short, with 21 bases between. This CDR3 has 17 residues. In nucleotides, the CDR3 is TGTGCCAGTAGACCCCCGGGACCCTTGTCACCCACAGATACGCAGTATTTT. Translated, it gives CASRPPGPLSPTDTQYF.

This clone occurred once. This chain connects TRBV11-1 to TRBJ2-1; the match to TRBD1 covers 8 bases. This CDR3 has 15 residues. Germline V gene lookup returns CDR1 SGHAT and CDR2 FQDESV (reference sequence). Unmatched junction bases numbered 9, after V lost 5 bases and J lost 6 bases. DNA of the CDR3: TGTGCCAGCAGCCTACGGAAGGACAGGGTCAATGAGCAGTTCTTC. As protein: CASSLRKDRVNEQFF.

The chain is built from TRBV2 and TRBJ2-4; D uncertain. Trimming left V 1 base short and J 9 bases short, with 7 bases between. Germline assignment: CDR1 SNHLY and CDR2 FYNNEI. The CDR3 sequence is 12 residues long. The CDR3 DNA follows: TGTGCCAGCAGTGAAGGTTTGGGCATTCAGTACTTC. This sequence encodes CASSEGLGIQYF.

This rearrangement joins TRBV11-2 to TRBJ2-2, with a possible D match to TRBD2 (6 bases). Trimming took 4 bases from V and 2 from J, leaving 14 bases between them. The CDR3 has 16 amino acids. Germline V lookup: CDR1 SGHAT, CDR2 FQNNGV. The CDR3 spells CASSSPSSVNTGELFF. The CDR3 nucleotides are TGTGCCAGCAGCTCACCCTCTAGCGTAAACACCGGGGAGCTGTTTTTT.

The chain couples TRBV5-8 to TRBJ2-4; possibly TRBD1 for D (5 bases). Trimming stripped 4 bases from V and 0 bases from J, with 11 bases between. This CDR3 is 15 amino acids long. Germline values: CDR1 SGHTS, CDR2 YDEGEE. In DNA, the CDR3 is TGTGCCAGCAGCATTGGACACTTAGCCAAAAACATTCAGTACTTC. It yields the protein CASSIGHLAKNIQYF.

The V and J genes are TRBV28 and TRBJ1-3; 11 bases are shared with TRBD1. This CDR3 has 14 residues. The J segment lost 0 bases and the V segment lost 10 bases, leaving 2 bases of the junction unmatched. Germline V gives CDR1 MDHEN, CDR2 SYDVKM. CDR3 DNA: TGTGCCACCGGGACAGGGGGCTCTGGAAACACCATATATTTT. This encodes CATGTGGSGNTIYF. The full variable domain, rest sourced from reference TRBV28 and TRBJ1-3, is DVKVTQSSRYLVKRTGEKVFLECVQDMDHENMFWYRQDPGLGLRLIYFSYDVKMKEKGDIPEGYSVSREKKERFSLILESASTNQTSMYLCATGTGGSGNTIYFGEGSWLTVV.

This chain uses TRBV19 with TRBJ1-5; tentatively, D is TRBD1 (5 bases). Germline V gives CDR1 LNHDA, CDR2 SQIVND (reference sequence). The CDR3 sequence is 15 residues long. CDR3 DNA: TGTGCTTCGAATCTCGGGGCAGGTGGCAATCAGCCCCAGCATTTT. It specifies CASNLGAGGNQPQHF.

The gene calls are TRBV7-6 and TRBJ1-4, with unresolved D. This CDR3 is 15 amino acids long. Trimming removed 4 bases at V and 3 bases at J, with 12 bases between. Germline CDR1 reads SGHVS; CDR2 reads FNYEAQ. CDR3 in amino acids: CASSSRGGSNEKLFF. The DNA for the CDR3 is TGTGCCAGCAGCTCCCGGGGAGGGTCTAATGAAAAACTGTTTTTT.

The chain links TRBV2 to TRBJ2-7; the D gene is possibly TRBD2 (5 bases). This CDR3 is built from 14 residues. V gave up 9 bases and J gave up 0 bases, with 15 bases separating them. From germline, CDR1 is SNHLY and CDR2 FYNNEI. The CDR3 bases are TGTGCCAGTTGGAGGCAGTCGAGCTCCTACGAGCAGTACTTC. Amino acids: CASWRQSSSYEQYF.

The chain has TRBV6-6 and TRBJ1-2; TRBD1 matches at 8 bases. The CDR3 length is 16 residues. V lost 0 bases and J lost 8; bases outside the gene matches: 11. CDR1 and CDR2 from the germline V gene are MNHNY and SVGAGI (reference sequence). In DNA, the CDR3 is TGTGCCAGCAGTTACTCGACTGGACAGGGAAAGAGCGGCTACACCTTC. Translation: CASSYSTGQGKSGYTF.

The chain carries TRBV19 and TRBJ1-4, with D perhaps matching TRBD1 (5 bases). Germline lookup yields CDR1 LNHDA and CDR2 SQIVND (reference sequence). V was cut by 7 bases and J by 4 bases, with 10 bases left in between. The CDR3 length is 13 residues. This chain's CDR3 is CASKQALNEKLFF. The CDR3 DNA sequence: TGTGCCAGTAAACAGGCCCTTAATGAAAAACTGTTTTTT. The entire variable domain, with the rest obtained from reference TRBV19 and TRBJ1-4, is as follows: DGGITQSPKYLFRKEGQNVTLSCEQNLNHDAMYWYRQDPGQGLRLIYYSQIVNDFQKGDIAEGYSVSREKKESFPLTVTSAQKNPTAFYLCASKQALNEKLFFGSGTQLSVL.

V gene TRBV7-6 combines with J gene TRBJ2-3, with TRBD2 matching 8 bases. The CDR3 length is 16 residues. Germline V CDR1 and CDR2: SGHVS, FNYEAQ. Germline trimming cut 5 bases from V and 5 bases from J; bases unmatched to any gene: 12. CDR3 nucleotides: TGTGCCAGCAGCCCCGTTAGCGGGAATAGGTTAGATACGCAGTATTTT. Its protein is CASSPVSGNRLDTQYF.

This chain uses TRBV11-2 with TRBJ1-3; the D is unclear. V lost 2 bases and J lost 0, with 11 bases in between. Per germline, CDR1 SGHAT and CDR2 FQNNGV. This CDR3 is built from 16 residues. The CDR3 nucleotides are TGTGCCAGCAGCTTAATCGTCGGTAGCTCTGGAAACACCATATATTTT. Amino acids: CASSLIVGSSGNTIYF.

This chain uses TRBV5-1 with TRBJ2-7; D is ambiguous. The CDR3 covers 16 residues. Germline assignment: CDR1 SGHRS and CDR2 YFSETQ. V shed 3 bases and J shed 1 base, with 17 bases lying between them. The CDR3 sequence: CASSSLVGASSYEQYF. In DNA, the CDR3 is TGCGCCAGCAGCTCCCTGGTGGGCGCTTCTTCCTACGAGCAGTACTTC.

The rearrangement uses TRBV9 and TRBJ1-1; 7 nucleotides match TRBD1. Germline trimming cut 4 bases from V and 3 bases from J; bases unmatched to any gene: 6. The CDR3 is 14 residues long. The germline gives CDR1 SGDLS, CDR2 YYNGEE. The CDR3 DNA reads TGTGCCAGCAGCCCCTGGGACAGCCACACTGAAGCTTTCTTT. This translates into CASSPWDSHTEAFF.